This entry lists 30 T cell receptor beta chains sequenced from one sample in a study of a mutant IDH1 vaccine in newly diagnosed glioma. Data came from immunoSEQ multiplex PCR; TCRdb stores just in-frame clones and leaves some out. The sample records fewer than 45,000 clones, around 78% being singletons. The time point is: week 23, last vaccination. In the vaccine, a single dose held 300 ug of the mutant IDH1 20-mer peptide, along with topical imiquimod. These receptors are not linked to any known antigen. Sample: PBMCs, taken from a glioma patient whose treatment included an IDH1 peptide vaccine. The origin of the receptors is a woman in her thirties or forties with glioma. Some clones in this sample may be carry-over from other donors' samples.

The V and J genes are TRBV5-1 and TRBJ2-3, with TRBD2 matching over 12 bases. The junction had 2 bases not matched to a gene; V was cut back by 0 bases and J by 3 bases. The CDR3 totals 16 residues. Germline values: CDR1 SGHRS, CDR2 YFSETQ. In DNA, the CDR3 is TGCGCCAGCAGCTTGGAACTAGCGGGGGGAACAGATACGCAGTATTTT. Translated, it gives CASSLELAGGTDTQYF.

By share, this clone counts as medium-sized. The gene calls are TRBV27 and TRBJ1-2; D is perhaps TRBD1 (6 bases). Deletions cut 2 bases from V and 7 bases from J, with 11 bases between. Germline CDR1 reads MNHEY; CDR2 reads SMNVEV (reference sequence). The CDR3 has 13 residues. The CDR3 DNA sequence: TGTGCCAGCAGTTTAATGGGGGGCCGTGGCTACACCTTC. It encodes CASSLMGGRGYTF.

The chain couples TRBV5-6 to TRBJ1-1; 8 bases line up with TRBD1. The CDR3 totals 19 residues. Losses at the gene ends were 4 bases for V and 1 base for J; bases not matched to a gene: 18. Germline V gives CDR1 SGHDT, CDR2 YYEEEE. CDR3 residues: CASSPRDRTRGQSNTEAFF. CDR3 nucleotides: TGTGCCAGCAGCCCTCGGGACAGGACACGAGGGCAATCGAACACTGAAGCTTTCTTT. Supplemented by reference TRBV5-6 and TRBJ1-1, the full variable domain reads DAGVTQSPTHLIKTRGQQVTLRCSPKSGHDTVSWYQQALGQGPQFIFQYYEEEERQRGNFPDRFSGHQFPNYSSELNVNALLLGDSALYLCASSPRDRTRGQSNTEAFFGQGTRLTVV.

This clone was seen a handful of times. J is TRBJ1-1 and V is TRBV7-6; a weak D match, TRBD1 (5 bases). CDR3 length: 17 residues. Germline lookup yields CDR1 SGHVS and CDR2 FNYEAQ. Trimming took off 5 bases at V and 3 bases at J, with 22 bases between the two ends. CDR3 sequence (DNA): TGTGCCAGCAGCCCGCCGACCTTTTCAGGGTTCTACACTGAAGCTTTCTTT. This gives the protein CASSPPTFSGFYTEAFF.

The V call is TRBV2, the J call TRBJ2-3, with D perhaps matching TRBD2 (6 bases). The germline V and J ends were trimmed by 4 bases and 5 bases, with 10 bases remaining between them. The CDR3 covers 13 residues. Germline-derived CDR1 and CDR2 are SNHLY and FYNNEI. The CDR3: CASSGRAGDTQYF. CDR3 nucleotide sequence: TGTGCCAGCAGTGGGAGGGCGGGAGATACGCAGTATTTT.

This clone was recorded only once. J is TRBJ2-3 and V is TRBV29-1, with 7 nucleotides matching TRBD2. The junction had 8 bases not matched to a gene; V was cut back by 7 bases and J by 1 base. This CDR3 contains 14 residues. CDR1 SQVTM and CDR2 ANQGSEA come from the germline V gene. The CDR3 sequence is CSAPTAGGTDTQYF. In nucleotides, the CDR3 is TGCAGCGCCCCGACCGCGGGAGGCACAGATACGCAGTATTTT.

The CDR3 reads CSASMSTEAFF. The CDR3 DNA is TGCAGTGCCAGCATGTCCACTGAAGCTTTCTTT. The J gene is TRBJ1-1, the V gene TRBV20-1; D uncertain. From germline, CDR1 is DFQATT and CDR2 SNEGSKA (reference sequence). This CDR3 is 11 amino acids long. Between the trimmed V and J ends, which lost 6 bases and 4 bases, there was a span of 9 bases.

This chain connects TRBV6-5 to TRBJ2-7; D gene uncertain. The CDR3 sequence is 15 residues long. V lost 2 bases and J lost 3, with 14 bases in between. Germline V gene data show CDR1 as MNHEY and CDR2 as SVGAGI. CDR3 sequence: CASSYRQKMHYEQYF. The CDR3 bases are TGTGCCAGCAGTTACCGGCAGAAGATGCACTACGAGCAGTACTTC.

V and J are TRBV2 and TRBJ1-4; D is perhaps TRBD1 (5 bases). The V gene lost 5 bases and the J gene lost 8 bases, with 18 bases spanning the gap. The germline CDR1 and CDR2 sequences are SNHLY and FYNNEI. The length of the CDR3 is 15 residues. CDR3 bases: TGTGCCAGCAGTCCAGGAGGGGAGGGAGAAGAAAAACTGTTTTTT. Amino acid sequence: CASSPGGEGEEKLFF.

This chain connects TRBV7-2 to TRBJ1-5, with D hard to call. The CDR3 is 14 amino acids. V shed 6 bases and J shed 6 bases, with 15 bases lying between them. Germline V CDR1 and CDR2: SGHTA, FQGNSA. The chain's CDR3 is CASSPGEGGQPQHF. CDR3 nucleotide sequence: TGTGCCAGCAGTCCCGGAGAGGGCGGTCAGCCCCAGCATTTT. The variable domain in full, with the rest retrieved from reference TRBV7-2 and TRBJ1-5, is GAGVSQSPSNKVTEKGKDVELRCDPISGHTALYWYRQSLGQGLEFLIYFQGNSAPDKSGLPSDRFSAERTGGSVSTLTIQRTQQEDSAVYLCASSPGEGGQPQHFGDGTRLSIL.

The chain links TRBV5-4 to TRBJ2-2; TRBD2 matches at 13 bases. Germline CDR1 reads SGHNT; CDR2 reads YYREEE (reference sequence). V lost 3 bases, J lost 6 bases, and 8 bases stayed unmatched. This CDR3 region has 17 residues. CDR3 sequence (DNA): TGTGCCAGCAGCTCGCCGACTAGCGGGGGGCCATCCGGGGAGCTGTTTTTT. This encodes CASSSPTSGGPSGELFF.

This chain uses TRBV7-6 with TRBJ2-2; no reliable D call. This CDR3 is built from 12 residues. Germline V CDR1 and CDR2: SGHVS, FNYEAQ. Trimming removed 1 base from V and 6 bases from J, with 3 bases in between. As DNA, the CDR3 is TGTGCCAGCAGCTTAGGGCCCGGGGAGCTGTTTTTT. Residues: CASSLGPGELFF.

The chain recombines TRBV14 with TRBJ2-7, with 8 bases matching TRBD2. The CDR3 extends over 16 amino acids. The V segment lost 4 bases and the J segment 1 base; nucleotides outside the gene matches: 9. Germline assignment: CDR1 SGHDN and CDR2 FVKESK. The CDR3 region has the DNA TGTGCCAGCAGCCGCAGGCAAGCGGGAGCATCCTACGAGCAGTACTTC. Its translation: CASSRRQAGASYEQYF.

The J gene is TRBJ1-1, the V gene TRBV10-3; D uncertain. CDR1 and CDR2 (germline): ENHRY, SYGVKD. This CDR3 contains 15 residues. V was trimmed by 3 bases and J by 3 bases, leaving 14 bases between them. For the CDR3, the DNA is TGTGCCATCAGTGAATGGGGAGGTCGGGACACTGAAGCTTTCTTT. Translated, it gives CAISEWGGRDTEAFF.

On this clone: Other DNA sequences in this specimen translate into the identical CDR3. CDR3 residues: CASSLRNYGYTF. CDR3 DNA: TGCGCCAGCAGCCTCAGAAACTATGGCTACACCTTC. The chain recombines TRBV5-1 with TRBJ1-2, with D unresolved. The germline V and J ends were trimmed by 4 bases and 2 bases, with 6 bases remaining between them. This CDR3 has 12 amino acids. The germline V gene has CDR1 SGHRS and CDR2 YFSETQ.

The chain has TRBV12-2 and TRBJ1-1; the DNA was not used to check the table's D call, TRBD1. TRBV12-2 is described as a pseudogene. The length of the CDR3 is 16 residues. The CDR3 sequence: CASRLVPQGLDTEAFF. The CDR3 DNA follows: TGTGCAAGTCGCTTAGTCCCCCAGGGATTGGACACTGAAGCTTTCTTT.

The rearrangement links TRBV27 to TRBJ2-1, with TRBD2 identical over 11 bases. Germline V gene sequence: CDR1 MNHEY, CDR2 SMNVEV (reference sequence). Trimming at V came to 3 bases and at J to 4 bases, leaving 8 bases not matched to a gene. The CDR3 runs 17 residues. CDR3 DNA sequence: TGTGCCAGCAGTTTCACCGGGACTAGCGGAATTTACAATGAGCAGTTCTTC. Its protein product is CASSFTGTSGIYNEQFF.

The V call is TRBV5-1, the J call TRBJ2-7; 9 positions match TRBD1. Germline V gives CDR1 SGHRS, CDR2 YFSETQ. This CDR3 is built from 14 residues. V lost 7 bases to trimming and J lost 4 bases; unmatched junction nucleotides: 9. The CDR3 DNA follows: TGCGCCAGCGGGCCCGGGACAGGGATGTACGAGCAGTACTTC. This translates into CASGPGTGMYEQYF. Variable domain in full (rest from reference TRBV5-1 and TRBJ2-7): KAGVTQTPRYLIKTRGQQVTLSCSPISGHRSVSWYQQTPGQGLQFLFEYFSETQRNKGNFPGRFSGRQFSNSRSEMNVSTLELGDSALYLCASGPGTGMYEQYFGPGTRLTVT.

The J gene is TRBJ2-3, the V gene TRBV6-5; D could derive from TRBD1 or TRBD2 (7 bases each). The CDR3 is made up of 14 amino acids. V was trimmed by 8 bases and J by 6 bases, leaving 18 bases between them. Germline CDR1 reads MNHEY; CDR2 reads SVGAGI. The CDR3 nucleotides are TGTGCCAGCTGGAGGTCAGGGGGGGTGGATACGCAGTATTTT. It codes for CASWRSGGVDTQYF.

The chain links TRBV5-5 to TRBJ2-1; D not resolved. CDR3 length: 11 amino acids. V was shortened by 5 bases and J by 10 bases, with 10 bases between the two germline ends. CDR1 is SGHKS and CDR2 is YYEKEE in the germline V gene (reference sequence). For the CDR3, the DNA is TGTGCCAGCAGGACTCAGACGGAGCAGTTCTTC. Translation gives CASRTQTEQFF.

The genes are TRBV19 and TRBJ1-5, with a tentative D call TRBD1 (5 bases). The germline V gene encodes CDR1 LNHDA and CDR2 SQIVND (reference sequence). With 8 bases removed from V and 5 bases from J, the gap between germline ends came to 13 bases. The CDR3 consists of 13 residues. The CDR3, as DNA: TGTGCCAGTGGGACGGATGAGCATCAGCCCCAGCATTTT. Residues: CASGTDEHQPQHF.

V and J are TRBV6-5 and TRBJ1-1; perhaps TRBD1 as D (6 bases). Germline V lookup: CDR1 MNHEY, CDR2 SVGAGI. This CDR3 region has 14 residues. The V end lost 4 bases, the J end lost 3 bases, and 12 bases lay between the germline ends. CDR3 DNA sequence: TGTGCCAGCAGTTTCAAGGACAGCCACACTGAAGCTTTCTTT. Translated: CASSFKDSHTEAFF.

On this clone: At one of its ends the junction is not consistent with the germline gene, which may arise from a read error. J is TRBJ2-5 and V is TRBV25-1; 7 bases agree with TRBD2. The CDR3 is 12 amino acids. Germline assignment: CDR1 MGHDK and CDR2 SYGVNS. As DNA, the CDR3 is TGTGCCAGCAGAACAACTAGCGCGCCTTTACACTTC. Its protein is CASRTTSAPLHF.

This CDR3 is CASTPEGSGANVLTF. CDR3 in DNA: TGTGCCAGCACCCCGGAGGGGTCTGGGGCCAACGTCCTGACTTTC. V usage is TRBV5-5 and J usage is TRBJ2-6; tentative D call: TRBD2 (6 bases). The CDR3 contains 15 residues. V lost 6 bases and J 1 base, leaving 11 bases between the germline ends. Germline assignment: CDR1 SGHKS and CDR2 YYEKEE (reference sequence).

This clone was observed a few times. V usage is TRBV29-1 and J usage is TRBJ1-2; TRBD1 might be the D (5 bases). In germline, CDR1 is SQVTM, CDR2 ANQGSEA. V shed 7 bases and J shed 8 bases, with 20 bases lying between them. This CDR3 has 13 residues. The CDR3: CSAILSRASGYTF. CDR3 coding DNA: TGCAGCGCCATCCTCAGCAGGGCAAGCGGCTACACCTTC.

Here the CDR3 DNA reads TGCGCCAGCAGCCAAGAGGGATTACGGGGTTGGACTGAAGCTTTCTTT. Protein sequence: CASSQEGLRGWTEAFF. The chain uses TRBV4-1 and TRBJ1-1, with D uncertain. The CDR3 extends over 16 amino acids. V lost 0 bases and J lost 5, with 16 bases in between. Germline assignment: CDR1 MGHRA and CDR2 YSYEKL.

This chain uses TRBV6-5 with TRBJ2-1, with TRBD1 identical over 7 bases. The CDR3 spans 14 residues. CDR1 and CDR2 (germline): MNHEY, SVGAGI. The trim removed 7 bases at V and 4 bases at J, leaving 7 bases unmatched. As DNA, the CDR3 is TGTGCCAGCAATTCAGGGGGTATATACAATGAGCAGTTCTTC. It yields the protein CASNSGGIYNEQFF.

CDR3 residues: CASSLSRLAAPDTQYF. The CDR3 nucleotides are TGTGCCAGCAGCTTATCCCGACTAGCGGCCCCCGATACGCAGTATTTT. The V call is TRBV7-8, the J call TRBJ2-3, with TRBD2 matching over 9 bases. Germline-derived CDR1 and CDR2 are SGHVS and FQNEAQ. The CDR3 has 16 amino acids. Germline trimming cut 2 bases from V and 6 bases from J; bases unmatched to any gene: 9.

V is TRBV5-6 and J is TRBJ2-7; D call uncertain. Looked up from germline, CDR1 is SGHDT and CDR2 is YYEEEE. V was shortened by 4 bases and J by 3 bases, with 11 bases between the two germline ends. This CDR3 is 13 amino acids long. CDR3 sequence reads: CASSLLGLYEQYF. The CDR3 DNA follows: TGTGCCAGCAGCCTCCTGGGTCTCTACGAGCAGTACTTC.

This clone has only a few counts. The chain carries TRBV27 and TRBJ1-6; maybe TRBD1 (5 bases). The CDR3 has 13 residues. Germline CDR1 MNHEY, CDR2 SMNVEV (reference sequence). Trimming shortened V by 6 bases and J by 7 bases, and 10 bases separated the two germline ends. CDR3 in DNA: TGTGCCAGCAGGTCAGGGAAAAATTCACCCCTCCACTTT. Translated: CASRSGKNSPLHF.